The sequence of this T cell receptor (beta chain) was determined in a study of OX40 agonist ivuxolimab in advanced cancers. As for the study in general: Hepatocellular carcinoma, melanoma, renal cell or head and neck cancer affected the dose-escalation patients. Study-level findings and limits: Low normalized T-cell clonal expansion was additionally recorded for some nonresponders. Researchers report that CD8+ T cells had, on average, more expanded clones than CD4+.

This table comes from immunoSEQ multiplex PCR, and its TCRdb copy is limited to in-frame clones, with some not included. The sample shows approximately 69,000 clones, 65% to 90% of them seen only once. A note on this clone: The antigen remains undetermined.

Germline CDR1 and CDR2: ENHRY and SYGVKD. The CDR3 covers 13 residues. The ends were cut back, 3 bases at V and 6 bases at J, with 12 bases in the middle. Systemic immunosuppression or a history of autoimmune disease excluded patients. The V and J genes are TRBV10-3 and TRBJ2-7; D unresolved. The sample consisted of CD4+ or CD8+ T cells sorted from blood, taken in a trial of the OX40 agonist ivuxolimab. This TCR was sampled from an adult with an advanced solid tumor such as melanoma, head and neck, liver or kidney cancer. Here the CDR3 reads CAISDPNIAEQYF. The DNA for the CDR3 is TGTGCCATCAGTGACCCTAATATCGCCGAGCAGTACTTC.